Listed here are 29 T cell receptor beta chains from one sample, sequenced in a study of control samples from healthy donors and cancer patients. TCRdb's table, derived via immunoSEQ multiplex PCR, lists solely in-frame clones and lacks some. Of under 150,000 clones detected, under 90% appear once; the ten largest clones hold less than 5.5%. The material sequenced was blood. These receptors came from a man aged 25-40 years in good health.

This clone was observed a few times. The chain couples TRBV21-1 to TRBJ1-6; the tabulated D call, TRBD1, remains unverified against the DNA. TRBV21-1 is reported as a pseudogene. The CDR3 is 16 residues long. CDR3 sequence: CASSTGDSYYNSPLHF. Written as DNA, the CDR3 is TGTGCCAGCAGCACTGGGGACAGTTACTATAATTCACCCCTCCACTTT.

The chain employs TRBV24-1 and TRBJ2-3; no definite D call. The ends were cut back, 6 bases at V and 0 bases at J, with 12 bases in the middle. The CDR3 sequence is 15 residues long. Germline V gene sequence: CDR1 KGHDR, CDR2 SFDVKD. This chain's CDR3 is CATSHRSISTDTQYF. Here the CDR3 DNA reads TGTGCCACCAGTCACCGCTCTATTAGCACAGATACGCAGTATTTT.

This sequence joins TRBV11-1 and TRBJ2-5, with D unclear. The CDR3 has 15 residues. Trimming took off 5 bases at V and 5 bases at J, with 18 bases between the two ends. Per germline, CDR1 SGHAT and CDR2 FQDESV (reference sequence). The CDR3 DNA follows: TGTGCCAGCAGCGTTTTGGGTGACCCGCCGGAGACCCAGTACTTC. Its protein product is CASSVLGDPPETQYF.

The chain has TRBV19 and TRBJ2-4, with 11 bases aligning to TRBD1. The CDR3 is made up of 14 amino acids. The ends lost 6 bases at V and 8 bases at J; junction bases unmatched: 6. The germline V gene encodes CDR1 LNHDA and CDR2 SQIVND (reference sequence). The DNA of the CDR3 is TGTGCCAGTAGAGCCGGGACAGGGGGGTACATTCAGTACTTC. As protein: CASRAGTGGYIQYF.

The CDR3, as DNA: TGTGCAAGTCGCTTGGGACTAGGGGTTCGGGAGCAGTACTTC. It yields the protein CASRLGLGVREQYF. The V call is TRBV12-2, the J call TRBJ2-7; TRBD2 is taken as the D call from the table, unchecked against the DNA. TRBV12-2 is deemed a pseudogene. The CDR3 loop spans 14 amino acids.

J is TRBJ2-5 and V is TRBV6-2 or TRBV6-3; D is possibly TRBD2 (6 bases). Trimming shortened V by 5 bases and J by 0 bases, and 16 bases separated the two germline ends. CDR1 MNHEY and CDR2 SVGEGT come from the germline V gene. This CDR3 is 16 amino acids long. The CDR3 here is CASSTRDFRYQETQYF. The CDR3 DNA reads as TGTGCCAGCAGTACTCGGGACTTTCGATACCAAGAGACCCAGTACTTC.

This chain connects TRBV9 to TRBJ2-7; possible D gene TRBD1, 6 bases. The length of the CDR3 is 15 residues. V was pared by 3 bases and J by 3 bases, with 16 bases between. Germline CDR1 reads SGDLS; CDR2 reads YYNGEE. CDR3 residues: CASSASQGQGYEQYF. The CDR3 nucleotides read TGTGCCAGCAGCGCCTCCCAGGGGCAGGGCTACGAGCAGTACTTC.

The rearrangement joins TRBV11-2 to TRBJ1-2; D remains ambiguous. This CDR3 has 14 residues. Looked up from germline, CDR1 is SGHAT and CDR2 is FQNNGV. V dropped 0 bases and J dropped 7 bases, with 12 bases sitting between them. CDR3 residues: CASSLEGPTGGYTF. The DNA of the CDR3 is TGTGCCAGCAGCTTAGAAGGCCCGACCGGTGGCTACACCTTC.

The table lists this clone with a count of one. The chain combines TRBV7-8 with TRBJ1-1; D may be TRBD1 (5 bases). Germline CDR1 is SGHVS and CDR2 is FQNEAQ. The CDR3 sequence is 15 residues long. Trimming cost V 5 bases and J 2 bases, with 15 bases left between them. In nucleotides, the CDR3 is TGTGCCAGCAGCATCTTCACAGGAGATAACACTGAAGCTTTCTTT. Its translation is CASSIFTGDNTEAFF.

Only one count was recorded for this clone. The chain links TRBV18 to TRBJ1-5, with D possibly matching TRBD1 (5 bases). CDR1 and CDR2 (germline): KGHSH, LQKENI. The CDR3 sequence is 17 residues long. Trimming removed 5 bases from V and 1 base from J, with 18 bases in between. CDR3 DNA sequence: TGTGCCAGCTCAGCCGGACAATCACTAGCGAGCAATCAGCCCCAGCATTTT. Encoded protein: CASSAGQSLASNQPQHF.

This chain connects TRBV9 to TRBJ1-2; no clear D gene. The CDR3 totals 16 residues. The V end was cut by 0 bases, the J end by 8 bases, with 20 bases between. Germline-derived CDR1 and CDR2 are SGDLS and YYNGEE. CDR3 sequence (DNA): TGTGCCAGCAGCGTAGCCCTAGGGCCCCCCGCTGGCGGCTACACCTTC. As protein: CASSVALGPPAGGYTF.

The genes are TRBV7-2 and TRBJ2-1; tentatively, D is TRBD1 (6 bases). Trimming shortened V by 3 bases and J by 0 bases, and 9 bases separated the two germline ends. Germline CDR1 reads SGHTA; CDR2 reads FQGNSA. The CDR3 extends over 15 amino acids. CDR3 protein: CASSFDRSSYNEQFF. The CDR3 DNA reads as TGTGCCAGCAGCTTCGACAGGAGCTCCTACAATGAGCAGTTCTTC.

The gene calls are TRBV7-5 and TRBJ2-2; no check of the table's D call, TRBD1, against the DNA was made. TRBV7-5 counts as a pseudogene. This CDR3 has 17 residues. CDR3 sequence: CARSFCRDRVRPGELFF. The CDR3 DNA reads TGTGCCAGAAGCTTCTGCCGGGACAGGGTACGGCCCGGGGAGCTGTTTTTT.

CDR3 region: CASSFRDRGNSPLHF. The DNA of the CDR3 is TGTGCCAGCAGCTTCCGGGACAGGGGGAATTCACCCCTCCACTTT. The chain combines TRBV7-2 with TRBJ1-6, with TRBD1 matching 11 bases. The ends lost 3 bases at V and 7 bases at J; junction bases unmatched: 2. The CDR3 is 15 residues long. CDR1 is SGHTA and CDR2 is FQGNSA in the germline V gene.

This chain joins TRBV19 and TRBJ1-6, with 7 bases lining up with TRBD1. The CDR3 extends over 15 amino acids. Germline V gene sequence: CDR1 LNHDA, CDR2 SQIVND (reference sequence). V trimming: 4 bases; J trimming: 5 bases; junction bases outside the gene matches: 5. The CDR3 region is CASSTQGTNNSPLHF. For the CDR3, the DNA is TGTGCCAGTAGTACACAGGGGACAAATAATTCACCCCTCCACTTT.

The CDR3 DNA sequence: TGTGCCAGCAGCTCCTCTAGCGGGTACGAGCAGTACTTC. Amino acid sequence: CASSSSSGYEQYF. The V and J genes are TRBV7-3 and TRBJ2-7; 8 nucleotides agree with TRBD2. This CDR3 has 13 residues. Germline V gene sequence: CDR1 SGHTA, CDR2 FQGTGA. Trimming took 4 bases from V and 4 from J; bases not matched to a gene: 3.

The table lists this clone with many counts. V and J are TRBV6-2 or TRBV6-3 and TRBJ2-3, with TRBD2 identical over 11 bases. The CDR3 runs to 15 residues. Germline-derived CDR1 and CDR2 are MNHEY and SVGEGT. The V and J ends lost 4 bases and 0 bases, in that order; junction bases with no gene match: 0. The CDR3 is CASSWTSGSTDTQYF. The DNA for the CDR3 is TGTGCCAGCAGTTGGACTAGCGGGAGCACAGATACGCAGTATTTT.

This clone appeared a few times. This chain uses TRBV9 with TRBJ2-1, with 9 bases identical to TRBD2. The CDR3 contains 15 residues. V gave up 4 bases and J gave up 6 bases; unmatched junction bases: 8. Per germline, CDR1 SGDLS and CDR2 YYNGEE. In nucleotides, the CDR3 is TGTGCCAGCAGCAAACTAGCGGGTGCCCTCAATGAGCAGTTCTTC. This translates into CASSKLAGALNEQFF.

J is TRBJ1-1 and V is TRBV2, with 10 bases identical to TRBD1. The length of the CDR3 is 15 residues. J was trimmed by 4 bases and V by 0 bases; bases with no gene match: 2. Germline loops: CDR1 SNHLY, CDR2 FYNNEI. CDR3 bases: TGTGCCAGCAGTGAAGCCCGGACAGGGGGCACTGAAGCTTTCTTT. It yields the protein CASSEARTGGTEAFF.

The chain has TRBV5-1 and TRBJ2-6, with 8 bases matching TRBD2. The CDR3 has 16 amino acids. Per the germline V gene, CDR1 is SGHRS and CDR2 is YFSETQ. V was clipped by 4 bases and J by 3 bases; unmatched bases: 6. Written as DNA, the CDR3 is TGCGCCAGCAGCGCGGGGGGAGGCCGTGGGGCCAACGTCCTGACTTTC. Its translation is CASSAGGGRGANVLTF.

The chain couples TRBV27 to TRBJ2-3; 7 bases fit TRBD2. Germline V gene lookup returns CDR1 MNHEY and CDR2 SMNVEV (reference sequence). The CDR3 consists of 17 residues. Trimming at V came to 2 bases and at J to 2 bases, leaving 10 bases not matched to a gene. Here the CDR3 reads CASSLDAPSGNTDTQYF. The DNA of the CDR3 is TGTGCCAGCAGTTTAGATGCGCCTAGCGGCAACACAGATACGCAGTATTTT.

The V gene is TRBV6-5, the J gene TRBJ1-6; the match to TRBD1 covers 8 bases. The V gene's germline CDR1 is MNHEY and CDR2 SVGAGI. The CDR3 extends over 16 amino acids. V gave up 2 bases and J gave up 7 bases; unmatched junction bases: 7. The CDR3 DNA follows: TGTGCCAGCAGTTACCTTTCAGGGGGCAACAATTCACCCCTCCACTTT. The encoded protein is CASSYLSGGNNSPLHF.

Only a few counts were recorded for this clone. The chain has TRBV6-5 and TRBJ2-1; D uncertain. V was shortened by 5 bases and J by 8 bases, with 19 bases between the two germline ends. The CDR3 runs 15 residues. Per the germline V gene, CDR1 is MNHEY and CDR2 is SVGAGI. CDR3 sequence reads: CASSRLGKGIDEQFF. As DNA, the CDR3 is TGTGCCAGCAGTCGCCTAGGGAAGGGAATCGATGAGCAGTTCTTC.

This chain joins TRBV10-3 and TRBJ2-7; D may be TRBD2 (6 bases). Trimming removed 0 bases at V and 2 bases at J, with 14 bases between. The CDR3 has 16 amino acids. Germline CDR1 and CDR2: ENHRY and SYGVKD. The CDR3 region has the DNA TGTGCCATCAGTGAGTCGGACGGGGGAAAAGCCTACGAGCAGTACTTC. Translation: CAISESDGGKAYEQYF.

This chain uses TRBV9 with TRBJ2-2; 10 nucleotides match TRBD1. Trimming removed 4 bases from V and 7 bases from J; junction bases left unmatched: 13. Germline CDR1 SGDLS, CDR2 YYNGEE. This CDR3 is built from 17 residues. The CDR3 coding sequence is TGTGCCAGCAGCAACCGACAGGGGGCGCGGTATAGCGGGGAGCTGTTTTTT. Its protein product is CASSNRQGARYSGELFF.

The chain has TRBV9 and TRBJ2-2; D is perhaps TRBD1 (6 bases). The CDR3 is made up of 14 amino acids. Germline assignment: CDR1 SGDLS and CDR2 YYNGEE. Trimming took 6 bases from V and 0 from J, leaving 9 bases between them. The CDR3 sequence: CASNQGSNTGELFF. CDR3 DNA: TGTGCCAGCAACCAGGGGTCGAACACCGGGGAGCTGTTTTTT.

The chain is built from TRBV9 and TRBJ2-7; 9 bases map to TRBD2. J lost 6 bases, V lost 4 bases, and 14 bases had no gene match. The CDR3 totals 16 residues. Germline CDR1 SGDLS, CDR2 YYNGEE. CDR3 nucleotide sequence: TGTGCCAGCAGCCCCTATAGCGGGAGTGATCTGGGCGAGCAGTACTTC. Translation: CASSPYSGSDLGEQYF.

This rearrangement joins TRBV9 to TRBJ2-1; 7 bases match TRBD2. CDR1 SGDLS and CDR2 YYNGEE come from the germline V gene. This CDR3 region has 15 residues. With V trimmed by 1 base and J by 4 bases, 5 bases remained unmatched. In nucleotides, the CDR3 is TGTGCCAGCAGCGTAAGACTAGCTGGATACAATGAGCAGTTCTTC. This sequence encodes CASSVRLAGYNEQFF.

This sequence joins TRBV15 and TRBJ1-1; no clear D gene. The CDR3 contains 12 residues. The germline V and J ends were trimmed by 0 bases and 5 bases, with 4 bases remaining between them. From germline, CDR1 is LNHNV and CDR2 YYDKDF (reference sequence). The DNA of the CDR3 is TGTGCCACCAGCAGAGAAGGAACTGAAGCTTTCTTT. This encodes CATSREGTEAFF.